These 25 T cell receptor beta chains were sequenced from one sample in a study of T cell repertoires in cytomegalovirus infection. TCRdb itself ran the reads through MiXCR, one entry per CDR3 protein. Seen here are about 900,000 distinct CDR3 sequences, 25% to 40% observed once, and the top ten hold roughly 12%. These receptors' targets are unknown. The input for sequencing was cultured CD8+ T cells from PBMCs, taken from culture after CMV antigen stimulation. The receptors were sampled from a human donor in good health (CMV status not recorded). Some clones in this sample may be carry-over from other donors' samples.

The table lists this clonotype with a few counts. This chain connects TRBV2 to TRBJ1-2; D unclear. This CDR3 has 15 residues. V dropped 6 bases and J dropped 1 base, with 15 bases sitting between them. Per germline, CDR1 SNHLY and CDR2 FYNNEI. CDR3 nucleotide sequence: TGTGCCAGCAGAGACGTGGAACGGATTAACTATGGCTACACCTTC. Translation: CASRDVERINYGYTF.

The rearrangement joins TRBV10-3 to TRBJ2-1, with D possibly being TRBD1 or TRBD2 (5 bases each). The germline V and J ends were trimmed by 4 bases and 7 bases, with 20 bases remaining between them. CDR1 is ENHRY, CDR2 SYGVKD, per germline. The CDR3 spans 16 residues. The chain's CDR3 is CAISGSGTLEGNEQFF. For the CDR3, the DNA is TGTGCCATCAGTGGATCCGGGACCCTTGAAGGGAATGAGCAGTTCTTC.

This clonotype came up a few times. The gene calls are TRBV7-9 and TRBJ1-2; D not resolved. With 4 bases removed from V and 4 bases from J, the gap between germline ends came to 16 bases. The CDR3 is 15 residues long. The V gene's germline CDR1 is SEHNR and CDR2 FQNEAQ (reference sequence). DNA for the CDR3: TGTGCCAGCAGCTACGTCTGGGCGGTTTCCTATGGCTACACCTTC. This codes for CASSYVWAVSYGYTF.

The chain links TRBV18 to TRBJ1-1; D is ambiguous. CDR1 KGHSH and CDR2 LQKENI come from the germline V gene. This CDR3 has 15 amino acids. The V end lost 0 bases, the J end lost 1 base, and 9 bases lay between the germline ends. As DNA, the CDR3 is TGTGCCAGCTCACCACCCGCGGGATGGAACACTGAAGCTTTCTTT. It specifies CASSPPAGWNTEAFF.

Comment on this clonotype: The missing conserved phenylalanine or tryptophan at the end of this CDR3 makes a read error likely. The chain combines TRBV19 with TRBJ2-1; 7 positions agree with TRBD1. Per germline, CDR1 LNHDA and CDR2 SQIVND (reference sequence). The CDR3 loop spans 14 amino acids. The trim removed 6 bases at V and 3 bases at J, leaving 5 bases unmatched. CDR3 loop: CASSTGAYYNEQFL. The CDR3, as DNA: TGTGCCAGTAGCACAGGGGCCTACTACAATGAGCAGTTCCTC.

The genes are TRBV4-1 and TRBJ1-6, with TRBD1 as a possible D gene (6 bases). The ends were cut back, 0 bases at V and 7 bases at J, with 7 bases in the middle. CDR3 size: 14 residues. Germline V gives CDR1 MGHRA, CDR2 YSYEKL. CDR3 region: CASSQEGGNSPLHF. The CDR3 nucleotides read TGCGCCAGCAGCCAAGAGGGGGGCAATTCACCCCTCCACTTT.

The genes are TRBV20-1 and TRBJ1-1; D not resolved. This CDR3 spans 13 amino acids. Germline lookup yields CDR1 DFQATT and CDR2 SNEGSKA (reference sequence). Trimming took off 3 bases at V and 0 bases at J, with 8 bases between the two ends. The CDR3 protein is CSASSRVNTEAFF. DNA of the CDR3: TGCAGTGCTAGTAGTAGAGTGAACACTGAAGCTTTCTTT.

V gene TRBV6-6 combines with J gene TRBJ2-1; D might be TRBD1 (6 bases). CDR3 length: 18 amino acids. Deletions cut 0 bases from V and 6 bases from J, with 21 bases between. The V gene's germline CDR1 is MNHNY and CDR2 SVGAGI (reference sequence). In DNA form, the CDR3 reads TGTGCCAGCAGTTACTCTCATACTTCAGGGGTTCCTGGCAATGAGCAGTTCTTC. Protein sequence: CASSYSHTSGVPGNEQFF.

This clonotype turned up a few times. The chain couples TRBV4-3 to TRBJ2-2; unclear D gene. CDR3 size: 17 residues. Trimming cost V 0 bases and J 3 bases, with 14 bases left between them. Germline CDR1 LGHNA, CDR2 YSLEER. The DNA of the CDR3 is TGCGCCAGCAGCCAAGATTTTAGCAGGTCCTACACCGGGGAGCTGTTTTTT. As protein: CASSQDFSRSYTGELFF.

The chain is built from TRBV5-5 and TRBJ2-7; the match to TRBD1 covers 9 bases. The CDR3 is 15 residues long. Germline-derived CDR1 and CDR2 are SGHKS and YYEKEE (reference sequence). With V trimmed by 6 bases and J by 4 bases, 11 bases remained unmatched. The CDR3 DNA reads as TGTGCCAGCAAAGTGGACAGGGGAGTGAGGTACGAGCAGTACTTC. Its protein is CASKVDRGVRYEQYF.

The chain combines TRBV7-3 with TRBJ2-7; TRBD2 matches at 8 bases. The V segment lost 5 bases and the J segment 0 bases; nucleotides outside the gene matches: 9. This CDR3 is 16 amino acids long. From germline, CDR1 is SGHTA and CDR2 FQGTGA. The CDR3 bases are TGTGCCAGCAGCCTGGGAGCGGGGGCGAACTCCTACGAGCAGTACGTC. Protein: CASSLGAGANSYEQYV.

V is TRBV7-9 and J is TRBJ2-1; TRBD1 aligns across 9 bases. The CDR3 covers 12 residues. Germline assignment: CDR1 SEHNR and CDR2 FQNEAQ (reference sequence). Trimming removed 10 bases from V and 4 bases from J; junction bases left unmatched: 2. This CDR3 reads CATGTGYNEQFF. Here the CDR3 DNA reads TGTGCCACCGGGACAGGGTACAATGAGCAGTTCTTC. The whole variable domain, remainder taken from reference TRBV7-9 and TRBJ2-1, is DTGVSQNPRHKITKRGQNVTFRCDPISEHNRLYWYRQTLGQGPEFLTYFQNEAQLEKSRLLSDRFSAERPKGSFSTLEIQRTEQGDSAMYLCATGTGYNEQFFGPGTRLTVL.

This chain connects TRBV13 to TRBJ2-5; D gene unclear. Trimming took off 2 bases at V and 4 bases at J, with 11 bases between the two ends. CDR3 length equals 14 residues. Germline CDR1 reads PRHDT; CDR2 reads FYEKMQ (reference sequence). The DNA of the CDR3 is TGTGCCAGCAGCTTATGGGCCGCCCGAGAGACCCAGTACTTC. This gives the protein CASSLWAARETQYF.

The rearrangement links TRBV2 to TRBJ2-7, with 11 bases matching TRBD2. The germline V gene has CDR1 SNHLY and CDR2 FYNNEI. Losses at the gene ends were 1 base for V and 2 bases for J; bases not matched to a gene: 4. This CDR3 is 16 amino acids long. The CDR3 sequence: CASSEGVAGGPYEQYF. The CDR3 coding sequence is TGTGCCAGCAGTGAAGGGGTAGCGGGGGGGCCCTACGAGCAGTACTTC. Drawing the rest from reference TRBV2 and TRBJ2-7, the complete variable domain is EPEVTQTPSHQVTQMGQEVILRCVPISNHLYFYWYRQILGQKVEFLVSFYNNEISEKSEIFDDQFSVERPDGSNFTLKIRSTKLEDSAMYFCASSEGVAGGPYEQYFGPGTRLTVT.

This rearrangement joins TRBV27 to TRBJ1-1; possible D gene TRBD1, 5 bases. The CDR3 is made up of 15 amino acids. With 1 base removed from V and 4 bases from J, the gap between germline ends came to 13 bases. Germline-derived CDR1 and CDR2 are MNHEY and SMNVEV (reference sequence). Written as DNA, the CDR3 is TGTGCCAGCAGTTTATATACAGGTCGGTTCACTGAAGCTTTCTTT. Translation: CASSLYTGRFTEAFF.

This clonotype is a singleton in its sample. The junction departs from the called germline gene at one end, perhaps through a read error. CDR3 sequence (DNA): TGTACCAGCAGCCACAGGGGGGAATCCTATAATTCACCCCTCCACTTT. Protein product: CTSSHRGESYNSPLHF. The genes are TRBV14 and TRBJ1-6; 8 nucleotides match TRBD1. CDR1 is SGHDN, CDR2 FVKESK, per germline. The CDR3 has 16 amino acids.

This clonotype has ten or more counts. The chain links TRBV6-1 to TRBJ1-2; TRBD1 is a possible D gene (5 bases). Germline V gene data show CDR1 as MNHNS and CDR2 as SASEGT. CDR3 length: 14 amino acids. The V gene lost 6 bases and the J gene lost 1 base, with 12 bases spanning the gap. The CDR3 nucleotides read TGTGCCAGCAGCCGGGACGGAATTAACTATGGCTACACCTTC. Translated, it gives CASSRDGINYGYTF.

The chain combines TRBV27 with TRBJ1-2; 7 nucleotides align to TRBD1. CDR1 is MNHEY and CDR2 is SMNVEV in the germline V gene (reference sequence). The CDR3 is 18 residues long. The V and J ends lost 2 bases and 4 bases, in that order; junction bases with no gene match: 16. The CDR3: CASSLNIPRIGGGYGYTF. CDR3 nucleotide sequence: TGTGCCAGCAGTTTAAACATCCCCCGTATAGGGGGCGGCTATGGCTACACCTTC.

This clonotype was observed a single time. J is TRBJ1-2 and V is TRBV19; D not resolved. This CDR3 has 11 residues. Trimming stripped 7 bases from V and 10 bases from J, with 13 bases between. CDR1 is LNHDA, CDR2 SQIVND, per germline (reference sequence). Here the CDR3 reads CASKNGRFYTF. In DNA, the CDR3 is TGTGCCAGTAAAAACGGTCGCTTCTACACCTTC.

For the CDR3, the DNA is TGTGCCAGTAGTTCCGCCGGGACAGTAAACACTGAAGCTTTCTTT. Residues: CASSSAGTVNTEAFF. The rearrangement links TRBV19 to TRBJ1-1; 7 nucleotides match TRBD1. Germline CDR1 is LNHDA and CDR2 is SQIVND (reference sequence). J lost 2 bases, V lost 5 bases, and 8 bases had no gene match. The CDR3 totals 15 residues.

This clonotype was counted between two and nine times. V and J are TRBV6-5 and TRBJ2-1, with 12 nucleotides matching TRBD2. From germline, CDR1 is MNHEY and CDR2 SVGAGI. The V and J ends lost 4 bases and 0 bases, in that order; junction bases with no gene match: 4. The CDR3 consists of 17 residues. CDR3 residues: CASSFTSGGNSYNEQFF. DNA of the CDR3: TGTGCCAGCAGTTTCACTAGCGGGGGGAACTCCTACAATGAGCAGTTCTTC.

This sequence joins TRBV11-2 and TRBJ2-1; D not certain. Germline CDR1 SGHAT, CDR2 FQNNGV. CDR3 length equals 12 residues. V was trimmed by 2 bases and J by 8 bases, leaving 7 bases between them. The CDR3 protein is CASSLLRHEQFF. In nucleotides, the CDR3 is TGTGCCAGCAGCTTATTGAGGCATGAGCAGTTCTTC.

The DNA of the CDR3 is TGTGCCAGCAGCTTAGCGGGGAATGGCAATCAGCCCCAGCATTTT. Protein sequence: CASSLAGNGNQPQHF. The chain employs TRBV7-2 and TRBJ1-5; D gene ambiguous. Germline-derived CDR1 and CDR2 are SGHTA and FQGNSA. Trimming shortened V by 0 bases and J by 2 bases, and 8 bases separated the two germline ends. The CDR3 is 15 amino acids.

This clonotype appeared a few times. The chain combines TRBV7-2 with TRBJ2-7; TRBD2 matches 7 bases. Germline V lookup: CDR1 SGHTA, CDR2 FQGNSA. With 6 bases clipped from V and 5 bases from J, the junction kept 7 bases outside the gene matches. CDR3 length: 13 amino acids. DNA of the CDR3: TGTGCCAGCAGGCAGGCTAGCGGTGACGAGCAGTACTTC. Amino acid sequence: CASRQASGDEQYF.

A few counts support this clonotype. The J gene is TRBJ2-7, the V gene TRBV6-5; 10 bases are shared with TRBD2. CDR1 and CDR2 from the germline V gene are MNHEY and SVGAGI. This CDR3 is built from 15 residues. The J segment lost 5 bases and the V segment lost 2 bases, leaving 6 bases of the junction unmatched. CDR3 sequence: CASSYQAGGHHEQYF. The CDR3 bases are TGTGCCAGCAGTTACCAAGCGGGGGGGCACCACGAGCAGTACTTC.